The text below deals with one T cell receptor beta chain. Its antigen target is currently unknown. No much larger clonotype is one base removed from it; base qualities were not supplied. TCR CDR3 regions were amplified from genomic DNA by multiplex PCR using the deep immunoSEQ assay. Genomic DNA extracted from each cell subset was distributed evenly over all wells of several immunoSEQ 96-well plates, and each plate served as one replicate. Each replicate PCR for sorted subsets received about 220 ng genomic DNA, equal to tens of thousands of T cell genomes. The purified libraries were quantified using a Qubit 3.0 fluorometer, sized with a Bioanalyzer 2100, and then quantified again using the KAPA Library Quantification kit. Every immunoSEQ 96-well plate was sequenced on a separate single-read 150-cycle Illumina NextSeq 550 flow cell. Per the source publication's procedure: Because only junctional sequences without quality scores were contained in the immunoSEQ output, filtering matching that applied to full-length reads could not be performed. Sequences were annotated with PyIR, a Python wrapper for IgBLAST v1.9, and V/J genes and CDR3 were assigned using IMGT germline references. Any read was removed if the V/J assignment was weak (E-value above 1e-6), the CDR3 was missing, or the read contained stop codons, out-of-frame junctions, or ambiguous translated residues. A V3J clonotype was defined by an identical inferred V gene, J gene, and CDR3 amino acid sequence. The percentage overlap between two repertoires was calculated by dividing the number of shared unique clonotypes by the size of the smaller repertoire. Repertoire richness was assessed with RTK rarefaction, the Chao1 estimator, and Recon v2.1 estimates of unobserved clonotypes. Generation probabilities for all TCRbeta clonotypes obtained by the gDNA method from a handful of donors were computed using OLGA. The source is immuneACCESS, and TCRdb retained only in-frame sequences with V and J called. Part of the clones is not carried over; for the studies checked, unresolved V genes explain less than half of this, and the remainder is unexplained. V, J and clone size reflect that table, while D and trimming were determined from the DNA. In all, the sample holds 1.6 million or so clones, and approximately 98.5% of those were seen once. The ten largest clonotypes hold 0.36% of the sample.

The data derive from a study of shared clonotypes between healthy human individuals (TCRdb year 2020). General notes on the study: A few men and a couple of women, aged 18 to 49 years, made up the cohort. Per donor, three plates each were used for CD4 naive and CD4 memory, two for CD8 naive, and one for CD8 memory. To estimate repertoire size and how much clonotype sharing occurs between individuals, the study deeply sequenced the blood TCR repertoires of roughly 5 healthy adults. To increase sequencing depth and limit assay-specific biases, different laboratories used diverse techniques to prepare libraries and sequence TCR repertoires. Each donor's leukapheresis produced roughly between roughly 0.85 and 9.5 billion PBMCs. Points the paper makes about the study in general: Estimated clonotype richness was generally larger for naive than for memory subsets. Only blood was sampled, and tissue TCR repertoires likely differ from those in blood. Incomplete sequencing was indicated by rarefaction of sorted-subset datasets, despite the large sequencing depth. Based on pairwise subsampling, the degree of clonotype sharing among donors was expected to be affected by sequencing depth. Because the study included only a small number of donors, the genetic and exposure-history diversity represented was limited. Higher generation probabilities were observed for clonotypes shared by all four sorted-subset donors than for non-shared clonotypes. Sharing across a few donors was observed for about 4.8% of naive CD4, over 3% of naive CD8, 2% to 2.5% of memory CD4, and roughly 0.4% of memory CD8 clonotypes.

As encoded in the germline V gene (reference sequence), CDR1 is LNHNV while CDR2 is YYDKDF. The CDR3 runs 15 amino acids, cysteine and phenylalanine included. Of all the DNA, just the CDR3 is kept, 45 bases in frame from base 1. Between the V and J ends, shortened by 1 base and 0 bases respectively, the junction contains 7 bases. Donors were healthy HIV-negative adults with no recently reported acute infections or vaccinations. Only Caucasian adults living in Nashville, Tennessee, USA were represented among the donors. CD4+ T cells were enriched by magnetic negative selection, after which naive cells were positively selected on CD45RA and the negative fraction was taken as the memory subset. Blood was obtained by leukapheresis, after which PBMCs were separated by Ficoll-Histopaque density gradient centrifugation and cryopreserved in liquid nitrogen vapor phase. Purity and quantity of every magnetically sorted T cell population were checked by analytical flow cytometry. Genomic DNA was isolated from every sorted fraction and measured by UV absorbance on a Nanodrop 2000c.

Sequencing was carried out using naive CD4+ T cells sorted from blood. In light of the paper, this sample's cell subset or site label describes: CD45RA+ positively selected. Recombination linked TRBV15 to TRBJ2-1; no D segment can be confidently identified. The TCR comes from a man aged 25 to 40 in good health. In nucleotides, the sequence is TGTGCCACCAGCAGAGTGGCAACCTCCTACAATGAGCAGTTCTTC. This codes for CATSRVATSYNEQFF. The full variable domain, with segments outside the CDR3 supplied by the reference TRBV15 and TRBJ2-1 proteins, appears as DAMVIQNPRYQVTQFGKPVTLSCSQTLNHNVMYWYQQKSSQAPKLLFHYYDKDFNNEADTPDNFQSRRPNTSFCFLDIRSPGLGDTAMYLCATSRVATSYNEQFFGPGTRLTVL.